This T cell receptor (beta chain) emerged from a study of T-cell memory formation after mild COVID-19. Study-wide findings and caveats: Pre-infection memory carried some responding clones, suggesting that cross-reactive memory joined.

This clonotype has more than one count but fewer than ten. The antigen is not known. V was pared by 2 bases and J by 0 bases, with 1 base of the junction left unmatched. The CDR3 loop spans 14 amino acids. Germline V gene sequence: CDR1 DFQATT, CDR2 SNEGSKA (reference sequence). TCRdb processed the 5' RACE reads anew with MiXCR; each CDR3 protein has one entry. The data hold under 300,000 distinct CDR3 sequences, with around 16% observed a single time. This TCR came from a young man who had mild COVID-19 (a few samples of this study predate the infection). Cell type and time point are not known. Sequenced material: PBMCs or a T cell subset sorted from them (not recorded which). The V gene is TRBV20-1, the J gene TRBJ2-3; TRBD1 matches 8 bases. The CDR3 nucleotides are TGCAGTGCTAGACAGGGGGCTAGCACAGATACGCAGTATTTT. It codes for CSARQGASTDTQYF.